This T cell receptor beta chain was captured by sequencing in a study of T-cell reconstitution after alpha-beta-depleted transplantation in children. Study conclusions and caveats: Recipient T cells and thymic progenitors that survived were the source of the high TCRbeta diversity seen at day 60 in some patients. Among T cells one year after transplant, newly produced cells accounted for most counts and diversity. Reportedly, alpha-beta T cells present about two months post-transplant originated from several hundred expanded clones of graft origin.

CDR3 length: 18 residues. Trimming pared 3 bases from V and 0 bases from J, leaving 18 bases between. Points on this clonotype: Antigen specificity is unknown.

Unique molecular identifiers tagged the TCRbeta library. TCRdb re-called the PCR reads through MiXCR, storing one row per CDR3 protein. The sample holds around 800,000 distinct CDR3 sequences, around 17% seen once. Sample: PBMCs, mostly from graft donor cells, taken 360 days after TCRalphabeta/CD19-depleted stem cell transplant. The receptor's source is a male patient under 18 who had a stem cell transplant for acute lymphoblastic leukemia, so the T cells may come from the graft donor. J is TRBJ2-1 and V is TRBV12-3 or TRBV12-4, with D possibly called TRBD1 or TRBD2 (5 bases each). Here the CDR3 reads CASSFGDQPLVSYNEQFF. As DNA, the CDR3 is TGTGCCAGCAGTTTTGGGGACCAACCCCTGGTCTCCTACAATGAGCAGTTCTTC.